This TCR beta chain came from a study of blood T cell repertoires in COVID-19. Study information: Material from acute and convalescent COVID-19 was sourced from the United States, Italy and Spain.

In the original analysis: Counts of nucleated cells, estimated from reference gene primer amplification, were obtained. Sequenced by immunoSEQ multiplex PCR; TCRdb stores in-frame clones only, minus some. For V, J and clone size, that table is used; D and trimming come from the DNA. The sample gives about 140,000 clones, around three quarters of which show up once; approximately 3.5% is in the top ten. From germline, CDR1 is SNHLY and CDR2 FYNNEI. The CDR3 length is 13 residues. V dropped 6 bases and J dropped 3 bases, with 11 bases sitting between them. The chain employs TRBV2 and TRBJ1-1, with D tentatively TRBD1 (5 bases). The sequenced material came from peripheral blood. The receptor was isolated from a man in his sixties with acute or convalescent COVID-19. This CDR3 is CASRTVLDTEAFF. The CDR3 DNA sequence: TGTGCCAGCAGGACAGTTCTGGACACTGAAGCTTTCTTT.